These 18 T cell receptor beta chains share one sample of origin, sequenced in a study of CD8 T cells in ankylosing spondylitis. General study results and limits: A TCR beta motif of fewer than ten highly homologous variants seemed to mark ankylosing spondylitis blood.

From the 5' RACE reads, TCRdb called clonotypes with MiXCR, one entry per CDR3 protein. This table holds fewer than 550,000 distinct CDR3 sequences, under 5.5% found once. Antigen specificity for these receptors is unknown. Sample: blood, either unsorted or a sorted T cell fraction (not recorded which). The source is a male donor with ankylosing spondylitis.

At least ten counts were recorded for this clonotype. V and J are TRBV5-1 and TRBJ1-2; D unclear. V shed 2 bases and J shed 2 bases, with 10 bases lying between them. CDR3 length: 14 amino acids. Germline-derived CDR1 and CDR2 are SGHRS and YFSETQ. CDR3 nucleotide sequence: TGCGCCAGCAGCTTCCGCCCGGAGAACTATGGCTACACCTTC. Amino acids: CASSFRPENYGYTF. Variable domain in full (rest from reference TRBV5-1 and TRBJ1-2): KAGVTQTPRYLIKTRGQQVTLSCSPISGHRSVSWYQQTPGQGLQFLFEYFSETQRNKGNFPGRFSGRQFSNSRSEMNVSTLELGDSALYLCASSFRPENYGYTFGSGTRLTVV.

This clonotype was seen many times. CDR3 loop: CSLGPQETQYF. The CDR3 DNA reads TGCAGCTTAGGGCCGCAAGAGACCCAGTACTTC. The rearrangement uses TRBV29-1 and TRBJ2-5; D is undetermined. V lost 8 bases and J lost 2, with 9 bases in between. The germline gives CDR1 SQVTM, CDR2 ANQGSEA. The CDR3 contains 11 residues.

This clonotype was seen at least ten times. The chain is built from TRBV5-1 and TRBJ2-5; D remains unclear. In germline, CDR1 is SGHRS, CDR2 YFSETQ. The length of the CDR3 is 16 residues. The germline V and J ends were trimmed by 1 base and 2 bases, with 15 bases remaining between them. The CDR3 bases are TGCGCCAGCAGCTTGAGACCCGTAACCCGACAAGAGACCCAGTACTTC. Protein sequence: CASSLRPVTRQETQYF.

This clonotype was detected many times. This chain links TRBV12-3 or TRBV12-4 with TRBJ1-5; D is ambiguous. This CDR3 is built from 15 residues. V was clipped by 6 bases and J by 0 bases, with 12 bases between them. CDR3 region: CASSPGPFSNQPQHF. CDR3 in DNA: TGTGCCAGCAGCCCCGGGCCGTTTAGCAATCAGCCCCAGCATTTT.

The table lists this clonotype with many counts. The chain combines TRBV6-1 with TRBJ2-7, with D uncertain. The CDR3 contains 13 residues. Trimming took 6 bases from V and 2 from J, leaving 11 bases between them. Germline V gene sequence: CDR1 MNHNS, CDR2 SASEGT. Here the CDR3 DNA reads TGTGCCAGCAGGGCCGGGTCCGCCTACGAGCAGTACTTC. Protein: CASRAGSAYEQYF.

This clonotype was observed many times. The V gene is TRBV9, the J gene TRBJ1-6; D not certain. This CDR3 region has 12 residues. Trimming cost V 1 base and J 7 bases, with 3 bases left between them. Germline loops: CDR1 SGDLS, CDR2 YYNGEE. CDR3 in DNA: TGTGCCAGCAGCGTATCGAATTCACCCCTCCACTTT. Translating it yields CASSVSNSPLHF.

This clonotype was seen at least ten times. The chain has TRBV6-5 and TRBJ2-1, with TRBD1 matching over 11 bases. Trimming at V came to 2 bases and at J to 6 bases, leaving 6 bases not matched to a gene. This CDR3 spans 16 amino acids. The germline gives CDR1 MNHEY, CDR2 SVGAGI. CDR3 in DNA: TGTGCCAGCAGTTACGAGGGACAGGGGGTCCTCAATGAGCAGTTCTTC. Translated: CASSYEGQGVLNEQFF.

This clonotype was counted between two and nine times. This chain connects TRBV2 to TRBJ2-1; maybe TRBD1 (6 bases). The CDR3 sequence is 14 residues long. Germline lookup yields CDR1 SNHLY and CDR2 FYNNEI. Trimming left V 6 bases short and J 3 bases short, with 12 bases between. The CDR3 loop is CASRSGTLYNEQFF. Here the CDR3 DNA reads TGTGCCAGCAGGTCCGGGACACTCTACAATGAGCAGTTCTTC.

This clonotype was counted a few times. The DNA for the CDR3 is TGCGCCAGCAGCCAAGGGACTGGGACTGGTAGGCAGTACTTC. Translation: CASSQGTGTGRQYF. The J gene is TRBJ2-7, the V gene TRBV4-1, with D tentatively TRBD2 (6 bases). Germline CDR1 reads MGHRA; CDR2 reads YSYEKL. V lost 1 base and J 9 bases, leaving 16 bases between the germline ends. The CDR3 totals 14 residues.

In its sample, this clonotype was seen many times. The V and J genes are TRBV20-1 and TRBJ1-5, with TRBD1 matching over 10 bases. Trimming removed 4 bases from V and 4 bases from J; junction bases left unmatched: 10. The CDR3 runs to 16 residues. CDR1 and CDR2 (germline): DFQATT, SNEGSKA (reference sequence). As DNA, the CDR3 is TGCAGTGCTACAGATACCGGGACAGGGGTTAATCAGCCCCAGCATTTT. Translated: CSATDTGTGVNQPQHF.

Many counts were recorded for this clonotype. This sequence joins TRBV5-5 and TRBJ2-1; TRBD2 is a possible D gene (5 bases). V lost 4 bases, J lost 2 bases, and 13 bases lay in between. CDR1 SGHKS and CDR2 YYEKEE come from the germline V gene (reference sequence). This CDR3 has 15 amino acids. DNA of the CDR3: TGTGCCAGCAGCCCTGGACCGGGGACCTACAATGAGCAGTTCTTC. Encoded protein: CASSPGPGTYNEQFF.

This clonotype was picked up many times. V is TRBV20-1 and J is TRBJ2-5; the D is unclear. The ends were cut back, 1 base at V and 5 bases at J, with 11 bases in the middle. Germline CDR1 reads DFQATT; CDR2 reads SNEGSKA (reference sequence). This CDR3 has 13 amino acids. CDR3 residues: CSARGHTDETQYF. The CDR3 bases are TGCAGTGCTAGAGGTCACACTGACGAGACCCAGTACTTC.

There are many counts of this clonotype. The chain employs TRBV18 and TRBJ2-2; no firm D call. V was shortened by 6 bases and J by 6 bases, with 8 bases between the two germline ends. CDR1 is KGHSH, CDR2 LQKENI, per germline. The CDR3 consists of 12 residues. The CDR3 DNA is TGTGCCAGCTCGTCCCAGGCCGGGGAGCTGTTTTTT. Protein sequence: CASSSQAGELFF. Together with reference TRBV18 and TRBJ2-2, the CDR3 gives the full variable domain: NAGVMQNPRHLVRRRGQEARLRCSPMKGHSHVYWYRQLPEEGLKFMVYLQKENIIDESGMPKERFSAEFPKEGPSILRIQQVVRGDSAAYFCASSSQAGELFFGEGSRLTVL.

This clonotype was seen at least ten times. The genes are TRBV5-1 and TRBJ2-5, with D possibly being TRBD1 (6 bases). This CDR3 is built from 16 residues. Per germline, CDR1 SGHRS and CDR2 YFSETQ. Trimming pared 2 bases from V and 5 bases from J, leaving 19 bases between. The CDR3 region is CASSLSPGPRGETQYF. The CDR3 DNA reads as TGCGCCAGCAGCTTATCCCCGGGACCAAGGGGGGAGACCCAGTACTTC. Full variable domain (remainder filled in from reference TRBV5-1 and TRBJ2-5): KAGVTQTPRYLIKTRGQQVTLSCSPISGHRSVSWYQQTPGQGLQFLFEYFSETQRNKGNFPGRFSGRQFSNSRSEMNVSTLELGDSALYLCASSLSPGPRGETQYFGPGTRLLVL.

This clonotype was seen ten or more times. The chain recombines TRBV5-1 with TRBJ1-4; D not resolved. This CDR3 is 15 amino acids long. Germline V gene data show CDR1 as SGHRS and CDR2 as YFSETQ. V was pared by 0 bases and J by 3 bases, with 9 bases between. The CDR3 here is CASSLEPAPNEKLFF. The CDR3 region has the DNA TGCGCCAGCAGCTTGGAGCCGGCACCTAATGAAAAACTGTTTTTT.

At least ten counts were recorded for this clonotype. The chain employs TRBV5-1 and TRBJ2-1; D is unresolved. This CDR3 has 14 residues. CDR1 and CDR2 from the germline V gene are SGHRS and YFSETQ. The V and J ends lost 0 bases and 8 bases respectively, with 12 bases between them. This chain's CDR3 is CASSLAVESDEQFF. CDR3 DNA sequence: TGCGCCAGCAGCTTGGCGGTAGAATCGGATGAGCAGTTCTTC.

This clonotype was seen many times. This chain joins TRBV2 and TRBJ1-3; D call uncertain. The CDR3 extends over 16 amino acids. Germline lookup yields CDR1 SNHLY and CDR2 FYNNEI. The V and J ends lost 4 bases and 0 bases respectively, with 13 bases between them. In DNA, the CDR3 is TGTGCCAGCAGTGCAGACGGTCTGCCCTCTGGAAACACCATATATTTT. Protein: CASSADGLPSGNTIYF.

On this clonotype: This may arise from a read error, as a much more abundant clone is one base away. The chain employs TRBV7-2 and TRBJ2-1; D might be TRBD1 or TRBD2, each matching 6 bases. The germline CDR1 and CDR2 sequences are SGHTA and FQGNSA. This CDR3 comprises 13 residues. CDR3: CAGSLKGGNEQFF. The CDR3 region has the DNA TGTGCCGGCAGCTTAAAGGGGGGCAATGAGCAGTTCTTC. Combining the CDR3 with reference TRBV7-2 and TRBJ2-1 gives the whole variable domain GAGVSQSPSNKVTEKGKDVELRCDPISGHTALYWYRQSLGQGLEFLIYFQGNSAPDKSGLPSDRFSAERTGGSVSTLTIQRTQQEDSAVYLCAGSLKGGNEQFFGPGTRLTVL.